The clone carrying this T cell receptor beta chain was picked up a small number of times. Antigen: not known. CDR3 size: 16 residues. Between the trimmed V and J ends, which lost 0 bases and 7 bases, there was a span of 18 bases. The germline V gene encodes CDR1 MNHEY and CDR2 SVGEGT. TCRdb independently ran MiXCR on the reads; one entry per CDR3 protein. Of around 130,000 distinct CDR3 sequences in the sample, roughly 25% are singletons; the top ten hold almost 35%. This sample is drawn from a study of T cell repertoires in cytomegalovirus infection. Across the study: Public TCR beta signatures indicated both CMV infection and matching HLA type. Study outcomes and limitations: The study found HLA-C-restricted CMV-specific TCR beta clonotypes dominating the ex vivo response.

J is TRBJ1-2 and V is TRBV6-2 or TRBV6-3; tentative D call: TRBD1 (6 bases). The sample consisted of PBMCs, sequenced either directly or after in vitro stimulation (not recorded which). This clonotype was sampled from a human donor in good health (CMV status not recorded). Some clones in this sample may be carry-over from other donors' samples. The CDR3 here is CASSYSSGANPTGYTF. CDR3 DNA: TGTGCCAGCAGTTACTCATCAGGGGCGAACCCGACTGGCTACACCTTC.